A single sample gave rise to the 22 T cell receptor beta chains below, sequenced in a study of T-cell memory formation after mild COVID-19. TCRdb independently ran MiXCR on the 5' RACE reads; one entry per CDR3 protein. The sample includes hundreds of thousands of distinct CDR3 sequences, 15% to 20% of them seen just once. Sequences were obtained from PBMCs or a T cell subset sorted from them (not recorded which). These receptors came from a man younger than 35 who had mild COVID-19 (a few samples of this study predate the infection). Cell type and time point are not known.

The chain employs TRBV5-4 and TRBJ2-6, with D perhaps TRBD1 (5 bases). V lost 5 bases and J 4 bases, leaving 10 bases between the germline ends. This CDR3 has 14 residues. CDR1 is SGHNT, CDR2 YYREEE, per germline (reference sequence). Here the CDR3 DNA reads TGTGCCAGCAGGGCAGGGCCCGGGGCCAACGTCCTGACTTTC. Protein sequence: CASRAGPGANVLTF.

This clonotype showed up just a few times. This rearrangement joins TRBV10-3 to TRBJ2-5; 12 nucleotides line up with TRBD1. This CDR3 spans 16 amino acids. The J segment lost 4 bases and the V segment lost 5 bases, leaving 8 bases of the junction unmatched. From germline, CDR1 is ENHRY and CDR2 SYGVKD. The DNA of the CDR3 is TGTGCCATCAGTCCACCGGGACAGGGGGCTTCAGAGACCCAGTACTTC. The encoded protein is CAISPPGQGASETQYF.

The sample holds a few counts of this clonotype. In DNA form, the CDR3 reads TGTGCCAGCAGCTCTGGAACAGGGTATAATCCCTATGGCTACACCTTC. Its protein is CASSSGTGYNPYGYTF. The chain uses TRBV7-2 and TRBJ1-2; possible D gene TRBD1, 6 bases. V was shortened by 4 bases and J by 4 bases, with 19 bases between the two germline ends. Germline CDR1 SGHTA, CDR2 FQGNSA. The CDR3 is made up of 16 amino acids.

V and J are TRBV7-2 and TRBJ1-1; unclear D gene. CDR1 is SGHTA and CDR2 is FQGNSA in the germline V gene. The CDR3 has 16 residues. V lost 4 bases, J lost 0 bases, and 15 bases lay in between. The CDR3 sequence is CASSSRPYPLNTEAFF. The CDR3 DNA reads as TGTGCCAGCAGCTCTAGGCCCTATCCGTTGAACACTGAAGCTTTCTTT.

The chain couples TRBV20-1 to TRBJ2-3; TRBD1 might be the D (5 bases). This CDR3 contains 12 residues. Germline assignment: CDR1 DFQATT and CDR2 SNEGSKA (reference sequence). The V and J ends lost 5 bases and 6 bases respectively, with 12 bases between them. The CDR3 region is CSAPDPGDTQYF. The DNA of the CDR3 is TGCAGTGCTCCGGATCCAGGGGATACGCAGTATTTT.

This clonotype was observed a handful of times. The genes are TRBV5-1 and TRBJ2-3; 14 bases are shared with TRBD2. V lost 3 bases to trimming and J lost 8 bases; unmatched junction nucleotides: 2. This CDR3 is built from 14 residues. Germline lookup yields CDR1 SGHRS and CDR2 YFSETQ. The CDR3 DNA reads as TGCGCCAGCAGCTCCGGGACTAGCGGGGGTACGCAGTATTTT. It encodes CASSSGTSGGTQYF.

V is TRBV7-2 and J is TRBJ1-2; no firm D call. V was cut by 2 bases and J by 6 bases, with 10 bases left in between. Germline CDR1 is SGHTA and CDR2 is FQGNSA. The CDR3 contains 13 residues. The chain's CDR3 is CASSLNTLDGYTF. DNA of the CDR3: TGTGCCAGCAGCTTAAATACGTTGGATGGCTACACCTTC.

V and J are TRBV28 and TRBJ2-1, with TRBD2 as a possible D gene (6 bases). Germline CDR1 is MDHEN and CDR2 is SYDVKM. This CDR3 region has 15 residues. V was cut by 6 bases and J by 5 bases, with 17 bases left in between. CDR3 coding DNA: TGTGCCAGCAGGGGACTCCGTCTCAGAGACAATGAGCAGTTCTTC. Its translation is CASRGLRLRDNEQFF.

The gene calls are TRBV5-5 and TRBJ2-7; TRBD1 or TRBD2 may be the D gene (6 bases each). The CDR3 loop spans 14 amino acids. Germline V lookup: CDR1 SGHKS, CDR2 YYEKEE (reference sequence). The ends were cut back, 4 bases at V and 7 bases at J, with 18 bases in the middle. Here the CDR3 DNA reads TGTGCCAGCAGCCCCGAAGGGGGGCTTAGGGAGCAGTACTTC. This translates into CASSPEGGLREQYF.

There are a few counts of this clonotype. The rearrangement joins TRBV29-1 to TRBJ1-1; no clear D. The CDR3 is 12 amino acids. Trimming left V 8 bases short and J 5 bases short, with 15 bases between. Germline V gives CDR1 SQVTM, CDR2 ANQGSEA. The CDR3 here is CSPFGPVTEAFF. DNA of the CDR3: TGCAGCCCTTTTGGACCGGTAACTGAAGCTTTCTTT.

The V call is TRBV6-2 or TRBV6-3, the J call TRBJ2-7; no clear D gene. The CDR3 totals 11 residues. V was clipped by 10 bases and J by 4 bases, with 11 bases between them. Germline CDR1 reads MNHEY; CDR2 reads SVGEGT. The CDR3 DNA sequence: TGTGCCACCGGAAAGGGTTACGAGCAGTACGTC. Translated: CATGKGYEQYV.

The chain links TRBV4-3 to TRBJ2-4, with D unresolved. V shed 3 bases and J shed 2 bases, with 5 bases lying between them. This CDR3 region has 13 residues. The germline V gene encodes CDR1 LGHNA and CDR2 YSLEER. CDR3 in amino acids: CASSHDTKNIQYF. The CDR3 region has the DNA TGCGCCAGCAGCCACGACACCAAAAACATTCAGTACTTC.

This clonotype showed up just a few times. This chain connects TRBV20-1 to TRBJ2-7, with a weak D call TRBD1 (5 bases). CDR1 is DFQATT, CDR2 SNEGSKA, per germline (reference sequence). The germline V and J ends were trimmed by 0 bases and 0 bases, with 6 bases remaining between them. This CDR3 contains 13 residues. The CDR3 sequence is CSARETASYEQYV. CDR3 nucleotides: TGCAGTGCTAGAGAGACAGCCTCCTACGAGCAGTACGTC.

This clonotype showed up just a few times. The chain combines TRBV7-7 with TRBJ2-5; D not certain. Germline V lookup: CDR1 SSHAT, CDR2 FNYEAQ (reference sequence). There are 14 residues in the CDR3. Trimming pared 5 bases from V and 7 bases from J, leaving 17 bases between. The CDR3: CASSPRAGHGTQYF. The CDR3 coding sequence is TGTGCCAGCAGCCCCCGGGCTGGGCATGGGACCCAGTACTTC.

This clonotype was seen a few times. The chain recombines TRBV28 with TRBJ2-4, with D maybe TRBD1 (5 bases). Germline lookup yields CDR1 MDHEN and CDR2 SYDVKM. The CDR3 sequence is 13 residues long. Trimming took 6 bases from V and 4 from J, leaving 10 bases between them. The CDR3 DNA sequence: TGTGCCAGCAGGCAGGGTTCGAAAAACATTCAGTACTTC. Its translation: CASRQGSKNIQYF.

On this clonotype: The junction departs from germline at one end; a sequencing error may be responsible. This CDR3 reads CASRETGGNQPQHF. The DNA of the CDR3 is TGTGCCAGCAGGGAAACAGGGGGCAACCAGCCCCAGCATTTT. The rearrangement joins TRBV6-2 or TRBV6-3 to TRBJ1-5, with 9 bases matching TRBD1. From germline, CDR1 is MNHEY and CDR2 SVGEGT. This CDR3 has 14 residues.

In DNA form, the CDR3 reads TGTGCCAGCAGAGTAGGGAGTAGCTCCTACAATGAGCAGTTCTTC. This gives the protein CASRVGSSSYNEQFF. The V and J genes are TRBV6-2 or TRBV6-3 and TRBJ2-1, with D possibly matching TRBD2 (5 bases). This CDR3 spans 15 amino acids. The germline V gene encodes CDR1 MNHEY and CDR2 SVGEGT. Trimming pared 6 bases from V and 0 bases from J, leaving 12 bases between.

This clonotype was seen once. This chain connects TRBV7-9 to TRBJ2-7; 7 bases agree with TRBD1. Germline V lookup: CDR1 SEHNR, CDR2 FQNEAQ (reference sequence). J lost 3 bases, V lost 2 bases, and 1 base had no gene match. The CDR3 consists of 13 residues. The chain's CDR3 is CASSLRDSYEQYV. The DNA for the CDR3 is TGTGCCAGCAGCTTACGGGACAGCTACGAGCAGTACGTC.

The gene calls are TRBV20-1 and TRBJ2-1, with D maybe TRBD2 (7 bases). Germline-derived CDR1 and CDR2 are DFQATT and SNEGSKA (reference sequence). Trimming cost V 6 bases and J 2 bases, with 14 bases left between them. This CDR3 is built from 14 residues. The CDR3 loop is CSATRGPAYNEQFF. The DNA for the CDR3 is TGCAGTGCCACGCGGGGGCCCGCCTACAATGAGCAGTTCTTC.

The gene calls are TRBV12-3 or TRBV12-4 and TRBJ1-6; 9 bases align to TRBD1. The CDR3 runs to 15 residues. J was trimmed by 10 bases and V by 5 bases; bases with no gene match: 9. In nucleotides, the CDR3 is TGTGCCAGCAGTCTGGGGACAGGGTCGGGCTCACCCCTCCACTTT. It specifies CASSLGTGSGSPLHF.

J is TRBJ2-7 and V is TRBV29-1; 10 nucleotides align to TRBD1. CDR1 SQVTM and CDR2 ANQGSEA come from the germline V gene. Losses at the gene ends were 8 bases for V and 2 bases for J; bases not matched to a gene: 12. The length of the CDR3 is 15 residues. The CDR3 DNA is TGCAGCACCCTGGGTGGACAGGGGGGAACCTACGAGCAGTACTTC. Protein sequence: CSTLGGQGGTYEQYF.

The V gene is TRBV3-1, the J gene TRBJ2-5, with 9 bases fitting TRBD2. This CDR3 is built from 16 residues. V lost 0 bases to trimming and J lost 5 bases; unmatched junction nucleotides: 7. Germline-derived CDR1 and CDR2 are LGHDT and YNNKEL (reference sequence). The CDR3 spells CASSQDSSGELETQYF. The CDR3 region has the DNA TGTGCCAGCAGCCAAGACTCTAGCGGGGAACTGGAGACCCAGTACTTC.